Presented here are 30 T cell receptor beta chains from one specimen sequenced in a study of cytomegalovirus exposure and HLA in healthy donors. The PCR contained 60 Vbeta and 13 Jbeta primers. Sequenced by immunoSEQ multiplex PCR; TCRdb stores in-frame clones only, minus some. This table holds around 55,000 clones, roughly 74% found once. Material for sequencing was PBMCs. The source of these receptors is a man aged 35 to 55 in good health and CMV-seropositive.

The chain uses TRBV30 and TRBJ2-3; TRBD1 agrees at 7 bases. The CDR3 covers 13 residues. With V trimmed by 5 bases and J by 12 bases, 14 bases remained unmatched. Germline-derived CDR1 and CDR2 are GTSNPN and SVGIG (reference sequence). The CDR3, as DNA: TGTGCCTGGCACCTCAAGGGGGCTAGCTCACAGTATTTT. Its translation is CAWHLKGASSQYF. The variable domain in full, completed from reference TRBV30 and TRBJ2-3, reads SQTIHQWPATLVQPVGSPLSLECTVEGTSNPNLYWYRQAAGRGLQLLFYSVGIGQISSEVPQNLSASRPQDRQFILSSKKLLLSDSGFYLCAWHLKGASSQYFGPGTRLTVL.

This rearrangement joins TRBV6-5 to TRBJ1-2; tentatively, D is TRBD1 (5 bases). Germline V gene sequence: CDR1 MNHEY, CDR2 SVGAGI. The CDR3 has 15 amino acids. The V end was cut by 4 bases, the J end by 6 bases, with 18 bases between. In DNA form, the CDR3 reads TGTGCCAGCAGTTCCCGGAGAGGGGAGGAGGATGGCTACACCTTC. Translation gives CASSSRRGEEDGYTF.

This clone came up a few times. The chain carries TRBV19 and TRBJ1-4, with a possible D match to TRBD1 (6 bases). V shed 7 bases and J shed 6 bases, with 15 bases lying between them. CDR1 and CDR2 (germline): LNHDA, SQIVND (reference sequence). The CDR3 has 14 amino acids. The CDR3 DNA follows: TGTGCCAGTACCGCACAGGGATCTTATGAAAAACTGTTTTTT. Protein product: CASTAQGSYEKLFF.

This clone was recorded only once. This chain connects TRBV5-4 to TRBJ1-2; D unclear. The CDR3 sequence is 14 residues long. Trimming removed 0 bases from V and 1 base from J, with 7 bases in between. Germline lookup yields CDR1 SGHNT and CDR2 YYREEE (reference sequence). CDR3 sequence (DNA): TGTGCCAGCAGCTTGGGGGCAGATAACTATGGCTACACCTTC. Translating gives CASSLGADNYGYTF.

This clone was seen at least ten times. The chain recombines TRBV11-2 with TRBJ1-3; possibly TRBD1 for D (5 bases). The germline V gene has CDR1 SGHAT and CDR2 FQNNGV. The CDR3 length is 15 residues. V shed 1 base and J shed 0 bases, with 7 bases lying between them. This CDR3 is CASSLGQSSGNTIYF. For the CDR3, the DNA is TGTGCCAGCAGCTTAGGACAGAGCTCTGGAAACACCATATATTTT. The full variable domain, rest sourced from reference TRBV11-2 and TRBJ1-3, is EAGVAQSPRYKIIEKRQSVAFWCNPISGHATLYWYQQILGQGPKLLIQFQNNGVVDDSQLPKDRFSAERLKGVDSTLKIQPAKLEDSAVYLCASSLGQSSGNTIYFGEGSWLTVV.

The genes are TRBV19 and TRBJ2-5, with TRBD2 matching over 7 bases. The CDR3 length is 14 residues. V lost 5 bases to trimming and J lost 2 bases; unmatched junction nucleotides: 5. Germline lookup yields CDR1 LNHDA and CDR2 SQIVND (reference sequence). The CDR3 DNA reads as TGTGCCAGTAGTCCTCTAGCGGAGCAAGAGACCCAGTACTTC. Protein sequence: CASSPLAEQETQYF.

The chain carries TRBV5-1 and TRBJ2-6; 10 nucleotides agree with TRBD2. The germline gives CDR1 SGHRS, CDR2 YFSETQ. The CDR3 totals 18 residues. V lost 1 base and J lost 0; bases outside the gene matches: 4. CDR3: CASSLRLAGASGANVLTF. Here the CDR3 DNA reads TGCGCCAGCAGCTTGAGACTAGCGGGTGCCTCTGGGGCCAACGTCCTGACTTTC.

V gene TRBV10-1 combines with J gene TRBJ2-3, with TRBD2 identical over 9 bases. J lost 0 bases, V lost 2 bases, and 0 bases had no gene match. The CDR3 runs to 15 residues. Germline V gene sequence: CDR1 WNHNN, CDR2 SYGVQD (reference sequence). For the CDR3, the DNA is TGCGCCAGCAGTGAGGCGGGGGGGAGCACAGATACGCAGTATTTT. It is translated as CASSEAGGSTDTQYF.

This clone was detected a few times. V is TRBV30 and J is TRBJ1-1, with a weak D call TRBD1 (5 bases). Germline loops: CDR1 GTSNPN, CDR2 SVGIG (reference sequence). The V and J ends lost 1 base and 0 bases respectively, with 6 bases between them. CDR3 length equals 13 residues. The CDR3 reads CAWSGQMNTEAFF. DNA for the CDR3: TGTGCCTGGAGTGGACAGATGAACACTGAAGCTTTCTTT.

The rearrangement links TRBV6-6 to TRBJ1-5; D may be TRBD1 (6 bases). The germline gives CDR1 MNHNY, CDR2 SVGAGI (reference sequence). This CDR3 has 16 amino acids. Between the trimmed V and J ends, which lost 2 bases and 1 base, there was a span of 12 bases. The CDR3 bases are TGTGCCAGCAGTTACACAGGGATATTGAGCAATCAGCCCCAGCATTTT. It translates to CASSYTGILSNQPQHF.

This chain connects TRBV7-8 to TRBJ2-1; 10 nucleotides align to TRBD1. This CDR3 has 17 residues. The germline CDR1 and CDR2 sequences are SGHVS and FQNEAQ. After removal of 4 bases from V and 6 bases from J, the junction contained 12 bases not matched to a gene. For the CDR3, the DNA is TGTGCCAGCAGCTCTCAGAGAGGGACAGGGGTGATCAATGAGCAGTTCTTC. Residues: CASSSQRGTGVINEQFF.

V gene TRBV11-3 combines with J gene TRBJ1-5; D not certain. Germline V gene data show CDR1 as SGHNT and CDR2 as YENEEA. V was shortened by 0 bases and J by 6 bases, with 9 bases between the two germline ends. The CDR3 runs to 14 residues. CDR3 amino acids: CASSLETASQPQHF. CDR3 DNA sequence: TGTGCCAGCAGCTTAGAGACGGCTAGTCAGCCCCAGCATTTT. Supplemented by reference TRBV11-3 and TRBJ1-5, the full variable domain reads EAGVVQSPRYKIIEKKQPVAFWCNPISGHNTLYWYLQNLGQGPELLIRYENEEAVDDSQLPKDRFSAERLKGVDSTLKIQPAELGDSAVYLCASSLETASQPQHFGDGTRLSIL.

This chain joins TRBV4-2 and TRBJ1-1, with D possibly being TRBD1 (6 bases). The ends were cut back, 3 bases at V and 1 base at J, with 15 bases in the middle. CDR3 length: 16 residues. Germline CDR1 reads LGHNA; CDR2 reads YNFKEQ. In DNA, the CDR3 is TGTGCCAGCAGCCACGCGGACAGCGTTTCGAACACTGAAGCTTTCTTT. Its translation: CASSHADSVSNTEAFF.

This clone is medium-sized by share. The chain couples TRBV25-1 to TRBJ2-7; possible D gene TRBD1, 6 bases. The V gene's germline CDR1 is MGHDK and CDR2 SYGVNS. Trimming took off 4 bases at V and 2 bases at J, with 21 bases between the two ends. This CDR3 contains 17 residues. The CDR3 region has the DNA TGTGCCAGCAGTGGACCTTCCGGGACACCGCAACCCTACGAGCAGTACTTC. Its translation: CASSGPSGTPQPYEQYF.

The chain combines TRBV5-1 with TRBJ2-4; D is perhaps TRBD1 (6 bases). Looked up from germline, CDR1 is SGHRS and CDR2 is YFSETQ. Trimming stripped 0 bases from V and 6 bases from J, with 10 bases between. The CDR3 contains 14 residues. The CDR3 reads CASSLEGRGNIQYF. The CDR3 bases are TGCGCCAGCAGCTTGGAAGGCAGGGGAAACATTCAGTACTTC.

The chain combines TRBV30 with TRBJ1-2; 9 positions match TRBD1. CDR1 is GTSNPN, CDR2 SVGIG, per germline (reference sequence). The CDR3 contains 19 residues. Trimming at V came to 3 bases and at J to 8 bases, leaving 25 bases not matched to a gene. This chain's CDR3 is CAWSGARPGQGFGGYGYTF. In DNA, the CDR3 is TGTGCCTGGAGCGGGGCTCGGCCGGGACAGGGTTTCGGCGGGTACGGCTACACCTTC. The whole variable domain, remainder taken from reference TRBV30 and TRBJ1-2, is SQTIHQWPATLVQPVGSPLSLECTVEGTSNPNLYWYRQAAGRGLQLLFYSVGIGQISSEVPQNLSASRPQDRQFILSSKKLLLSDSGFYLCAWSGARPGQGFGGYGYTFGSGTRLTVV.

As DNA, the CDR3 is TGTGCCAGCAGTTCCCTAGGACAGGGAAGGGAAAAACTGTTTTTT. Its protein is CASSSLGQGREKLFF. The chain joins TRBV27 to TRBJ1-4, with 8 nucleotides matching TRBD1. The CDR3 runs to 15 residues. From germline, CDR1 is MNHEY and CDR2 SMNVEV (reference sequence). The trim removed 4 bases at V and 8 bases at J, leaving 9 bases unmatched.

The chain recombines TRBV5-4 with TRBJ2-3, with 7 bases aligning to TRBD1. The V gene's germline CDR1 is SGHNT and CDR2 YYREEE (reference sequence). CDR3 length: 15 residues. Germline trimming cut 3 bases from V and 8 bases from J; bases unmatched to any gene: 12. The CDR3 DNA sequence: TGTGCCAGCAGCTCAGGGACAGTGTTGCGAGGTACGCAGTATTTT. Translated, it gives CASSSGTVLRGTQYF.

This rearrangement joins TRBV4-1 to TRBJ2-3, with 9 bases aligning to TRBD1. CDR3 length equals 18 residues. Germline V gene data show CDR1 as MGHRA and CDR2 as YSYEKL. The J segment lost 1 base and the V segment lost 4 bases, leaving 12 bases of the junction unmatched. Here the CDR3 DNA reads TGCGCCAGCAGCCGGCCGGGACAGGGATCCCTTGGCACAGATACGCAGTATTTT. It yields the protein CASSRPGQGSLGTDTQYF.

The chain uses TRBV7-2 and TRBJ2-5; D might be TRBD2 (6 bases). The V end was cut by 4 bases, the J end by 4 bases, with 16 bases between. The CDR3 runs 15 residues. Per the germline V gene, CDR1 is SGHTA and CDR2 is FQGNSA. The CDR3 here is CASSWARGGAETQYF. Here the CDR3 DNA reads TGTGCCAGCAGCTGGGCTAGGGGCGGGGCAGAGACCCAGTACTTC.

V is TRBV4-1 and J is TRBJ1-5; no clear D. V was cut by 0 bases and J by 4 bases, with 13 bases left in between. Germline V CDR1 and CDR2: MGHRA, YSYEKL. CDR3 size: 16 residues. The CDR3 protein is CASSQDDEGRNQPQHF. As DNA, the CDR3 is TGCGCCAGCAGCCAAGATGATGAGGGCAGGAATCAGCCCCAGCATTTT.

This clone was seen a few times. The J gene is TRBJ2-3, the V gene TRBV7-7, with 10 nucleotides matching TRBD2. V dropped 5 bases and J dropped 5; count of bases not matched to a gene: 10. This CDR3 has 16 residues. Per the germline V gene, CDR1 is SSHAT and CDR2 is FNYEAQ (reference sequence). CDR3 region: CASSQAAGGLGDTQYF. The CDR3 DNA sequence: TGTGCCAGCAGCCAAGCAGCGGGGGGGCTGGGAGATACGCAGTATTTT.

The J gene is TRBJ1-6, the V gene TRBV27; unclear D gene. V was shortened by 7 bases and J by 3 bases, with 13 bases between the two germline ends. Germline CDR1 MNHEY, CDR2 SMNVEV (reference sequence). This CDR3 has 15 residues. The CDR3 loop reads CASTFGNSYNSPLHF. Written as DNA, the CDR3 is TGTGCCAGCACTTTCGGTAACAGCTATAATTCACCCCTCCACTTT.

This clone showed up just a few times. The chain joins TRBV4-1 to TRBJ2-3, with a possible D match to TRBD2 (6 bases). The V gene's germline CDR1 is MGHRA and CDR2 YSYEKL. The CDR3 has 15 amino acids. Trimming stripped 1 base from V and 3 bases from J, with 11 bases between. The DNA for the CDR3 is TGCGCCAGCAGCCAAGCAGCCGGGACTACAGATACGCAGTATTTT. It specifies CASSQAAGTTDTQYF.

This chain joins TRBV2 and TRBJ2-7, with 8 bases fitting TRBD1. V was clipped by 6 bases and J by 7 bases; unmatched bases: 8. Germline V lookup: CDR1 SNHLY, CDR2 FYNNEI. The CDR3 is 13 amino acids. The CDR3 spells CASRPGQGGEQYF. As DNA, the CDR3 is TGTGCCAGCAGGCCAGGACAGGGAGGAGAGCAGTACTTC. Full variable domain (missing parts from reference TRBV2 and TRBJ2-7): EPEVTQTPSHQVTQMGQEVILRCVPISNHLYFYWYRQILGQKVEFLVSFYNNEISEKSEIFDDQFSVERPDGSNFTLKIRSTKLEDSAMYFCASRPGQGGEQYFGPGTRLTVT.

J is TRBJ1-1 and V is TRBV7-9; D gene unclear. V lost 4 bases and J lost 1, with 13 bases in between. CDR3 length equals 15 residues. Germline CDR1 and CDR2: SEHNR and FQNEAQ (reference sequence). This chain's CDR3 is CASSYLQTGNTEAFF. The CDR3 DNA is TGTGCCAGCAGCTACCTTCAGACGGGGAACACTGAAGCTTTCTTT.

This chain links TRBV21-1 with TRBJ1-2; the table's D call, TRBD1, has no DNA check behind it. TRBV21-1 is an annotated pseudogene. The CDR3 runs to 15 residues. The CDR3 protein is CASSASTDSLDGYTF. Written as DNA, the CDR3 is TGTGCCAGCAGCGCGTCTACCGACAGTTTAGATGGCTACACCTTC.

The gene calls are TRBV20-1 and TRBJ2-4; 9 bases align to TRBD2. The CDR3 spans 11 residues. Germline CDR1 is DFQATT and CDR2 is SNEGSKA (reference sequence). After removal of 4 bases from V and 12 bases from J, the junction contained 4 bases not matched to a gene. CDR3 in amino acids: CSANSGGSQYF. The CDR3, as DNA: TGCAGTGCTAACAGCGGGGGGTCTCAGTACTTC.

The CDR3 sequence is CSVGPDRRKLFF. DNA for the CDR3: TGCAGCGTTGGGCCTGACAGACGGAAACTGTTTTTT. The chain uses TRBV29-1 and TRBJ1-4; the D gene is possibly TRBD1 (5 bases). With 4 bases removed from V and 11 bases from J, the gap between germline ends came to 14 bases. The CDR3 spans 12 residues. The germline V gene has CDR1 SQVTM and CDR2 ANQGSEA.

This clone was observed a few times. CDR3 coding DNA: TGTGCCAGCAGCCCTCAGGGCGGCTTCGTAGTGGTGAACACTGAAGCTTTCTTT. Translating it yields CASSPQGGFVVVNTEAFF. The chain links TRBV7-6 to TRBJ1-1; the D gene is possibly TRBD1 (5 bases). Germline V gene data show CDR1 as SGHVS and CDR2 as FNYEAQ. CDR3 length equals 18 residues. Trimming pared 5 bases from V and 0 bases from J, leaving 22 bases between.